This is a list of T cell receptor beta chains from one sample in a study of spatial heterogeneity in lung cancer. TCRdb analysed the 5' RACE reads with MiXCR anew, one entry per CDR3 protein. The data contain fewer than 150,000 distinct CDR3 sequences, 11% of them singletons. Specimen: PBMCs, collected at follow-up. These receptors were obtained from a female donor with early-stage non-small cell lung cancer. CDR3s include the opening cysteine and the closing phenylalanine or tryptophan. A D gene is named only where the DNA matches it firmly. Clone size is not always given. Where it is, it says once, few, many or a class for expanded clones.

few	TRBV7-9	TRBJ1-2	TRBD1	CASSSTLFPGQGSYGYTF	TGTGCCAGCAGCTCTACCCTATTCCCGGGACAGGGGTCCTATGGCTACACCTTC
many	TRBV9	TRBJ2-4	.	CASSTDYQLAKNIQYF	TGTGCCAGCAGCACAGACTATCAACTAGCCAAAAACATTCAGTACTTC
.	TRBV29-1	TRBJ2-7	TRBD2	CSGKTSGRSGEQYF	TGCAGCGGAAAGACTAGCGGGAGGTCGGGCGAGCAGTACTTC
few	TRBV3-1	TRBJ2-2	.	CASRLTSNTGELFF	TGTGCCAGCAGATTAACCTCGAACACCGGGGAGCTGTTTTTT
.	TRBV28	TRBJ1-5	.	CASSLTGRYQPQHF	TGTGCCAGCAGCTTAACAGGGCGCTATCAGCCCCAGCATTTT
few	TRBV4-2	TRBJ2-3	.	CASSQGSQTDTQYF	TGTGCCAGCAGCCAAGGAAGCCAGACAGATACGCAGTATTTT
many	TRBV18	TRBJ1-4	.	CASSPGTNEKLFF	TGTGCCAGCTCACCGGGGACTAATGAAAAACTGTTTTTT
few	TRBV6-6	TRBJ1-5	.	CASSYSRGTREAQPQHF	TGTGCCAGCAGTTACTCACGAGGGACCAGGGAGGCTCAGCCCCAGCATTTT
many	TRBV7-3	TRBJ1-1	TRBD1	CASSRQGNTEAFF	TGTGCCAGCAGCAGACAGGGGAATACTGAAGCTTTCTTT
.	TRBV10-3	TRBJ2-7	.	CAGGGSLSYEQYF	TGTGCGGGGGGCGGGAGCCTTTCCTACGAGCAGTACTTC
few	TRBV24-1	TRBJ2-1	.	CATSDGMSSYNEQFF	TGTGCCACCAGCGACGGAATGAGCTCCTACAATGAGCAGTTCTTC
few	TRBV15	TRBJ1-4	TRBD1	CATGQGWEKLFF	TGTGCCACCGGACAGGGTTGGGAAAAACTGTTTTTT
many	TRBV7-8	TRBJ1-5	.	CASSLGDTGFQPQHF	TGTGCCAGCAGCTTAGGGGACACCGGGTTTCAGCCCCAGCATTTT
.	TRBV3-1	TRBJ2-2	.	CASSQDLNGELFF	TGTGCCAGCAGCCAAGACCTAAACGGGGAGCTGTTTTTT
.	TRBV21-1	TRBJ2-1	.	CASSKETPTRNEQFF	TGTGCCAGCAGCAAGGAGACCCCGACTCGGAATGAGCAGTTCTTC
many	TRBV18	TRBJ2-5	TRBD1	CASSPDRGAQYF	TGTGCCAGCTCACCGGACAGGGGGGCCCAGTACTTC